This T cell receptor (beta chain) was sequenced during a study of shared clonotypes between healthy human individuals (dated by TCRdb to the early 2020s). Notes on the research overall: Two women and three men aged 18 to 49 years were included in the cohort. Each donor's leukapheresis produced roughly between roughly 0.85 and 9.5 billion PBMCs. To increase sequencing depth and limit assay-specific biases, TCR repertoire library preparation and sequencing were carried out by different laboratories using diverse techniques. To estimate repertoire size and how much clonotype sharing occurs between individuals, the study deeply sequenced the blood TCR repertoires of roughly 5 healthy adults. For each donor, CD4 naive and CD4 memory were each given three plates, CD8 naive was given two plates, and CD8 memory was given one plate. What the study reported, not specific to this receptor: Because the study included a small number of donors, the genetic and exposure-history diversity represented was limited. About 5% of naive CD4, more than 3% of naive CD8, about 2.1% of memory CD4, and 0.35% to 0.5% of memory CD8 clonotypes were shared across a handful of donors. Naive subsets generally had larger estimated clonotype richness than memory subsets did. Rarefaction of sorted-subset datasets indicated incomplete sequencing despite the large sequencing depth. Higher generation probabilities were observed for clonotypes shared by all four sorted-subset donors than for non-shared clonotypes. Based on pairwise subsampling, the degree of clonotype sharing among donors was expected to be affected by sequencing depth. Only blood was sampled, and tissue TCR repertoires likely differ from those in blood.

With respect to this clone: Its antigen target is currently unknown. It has no much larger one-base neighbor in the sample; base qualities were not kept.

CD8 naive samples were obtained by positive selection for CCR7 among CD45RO-negative cells, yielding a CD45RA+CCR7+ population from which TemRA cells were excluded. Healthy HIV-negative adults with no recently reported acute infections or vaccinations were included as donors. Only Caucasian adults living in Nashville, Tennessee, USA were represented among the donors. After blood collection by leukapheresis, PBMCs were isolated using Ficoll-Histopaque density gradient centrifugation and then cryopreserved in the vapor phase of liquid nitrogen. Analytical flow cytometry was used to check the purity and quantity of each magnetically sorted T cell population. Each sorted fraction had its genomic DNA isolated and then quantified by UV absorbance on a Nanodrop 2000c. The germline V gene provides CDR1 MDHEN and CDR2 SYDVKM. V is cut by 1 base and J by 0 bases, and the space between the germline ends is 10 bases. Including the terminal cysteine and phenylalanine, the CDR3 comprises 16 residues. The kept DNA is CDR3 alone, 48 bases in frame from the first base.

Using the deep immunoSEQ assay, TCR CDR3 regions were amplified from genomic DNA by multiplex PCR. Extracted genomic DNA from each cell subset was spread evenly across all wells of several immunoSEQ 96-well plates, with each plate serving as a replicate. For sorted subsets, about 200 ng genomic DNA, equal to tens of thousands of T cell genomes, was loaded into each replicate PCR. Purified libraries were measured with a Qubit 3.0 fluorometer, size-checked on a Bioanalyzer 2100, and measured again with the KAPA Library Quantification kit. Every immunoSEQ 96-well plate was sequenced on a separate single-read 150-cycle Illumina NextSeq 550 flow cell. The study's own analysis went as follows. Because the immunoSEQ output held only junctional sequences and lacked quality scores, the filtering could not match the filtering applied to full-length reads. Sequences were annotated with PyIR, a Python wrapper for IgBLAST v1.9, and V/J genes and CDR3 were assigned using IMGT germline references. Reads were removed for weak V/J assignments (E-value above 1e-6), missing CDR3, stop codons, out-of-frame junctions, or ambiguous translated residues. V3J clonotypes were defined as sequences sharing the same inferred V gene, J gene, and CDR3 amino acid sequence. The percentage overlap between two repertoires was calculated by dividing the number of shared unique clonotypes by the size of the smaller repertoire. Richness of each repertoire was evaluated using RTK rarefaction, the Chao1 estimator, and Recon v2.1 estimates of unobserved clonotypes. OLGA was used to compute generation probabilities for all TCRbeta clonotypes that the gDNA method yielded from a handful of donors. Entries here come from immuneACCESS through TCRdb and include only in-frame sequences with V and J called. Some clones fail to appear in such tables; in the studies checked, an unresolved V gene covers under half of the shortfall, and the cause of the remainder is unknown. D and trimming were read from the DNA, whereas the V and J calls and clone size are those reported in that table. Across this sample there are about 1,900,000 clones, with less than 95% seen only once. In total, the top ten clones hold approximately 1.2% of the sample.

This TCR was recovered from a man aged 18 to 35 in good health. The sequenced material came from naive CD8+ T cells sorted from blood. In the paper's terms, the cell subset or site label means: CD45RA+CCR7+. The receptor chain draws on TRBV28 and TRBJ1-3; the D gene lacks a confident call. This receptor has the CDR3 CASSLLSGNSGNTIYF. The DNA sequence reads TGTGCCAGCAGTTTATTGTCGGGGAACTCTGGAAACACCATATATTTT.